Listed below are T cell receptor beta chains from one sample, sequenced in a study of blood T cell repertoires in COVID-19. Profiling relied on immunoSEQ multiplex PCR, and the TCRdb table lists in-frame clones only, not all of them. The sample contains roughly 140,000 clones, roughly 84% of which appear only once. Sequencing input: PBMCs or T cells enriched from blood (not recorded which). The receptors were sampled from a man aged 45-60 years in a cohort exposed to, infected with or recovered from COVID-19 (not recorded which). CDR3s include the opening cysteine and the closing phenylalanine or tryptophan. The D gene is left open where the match is weak. Clone size appears in some rows only: once, few, many, or a class for an expanded clone.

D | size | J | V | DNA | CDR3
. | few | TRBJ1-1 | TRBV29-1 | TGCAGCGTCGGTTGGGGGGGGAACACTGAAGCTTTCTTT | CSVGWGGNTEAFF
TRBD2 | . | TRBJ2-1 | TRBV4-3 | TGCGCCAGCAGCCAAGGAACTAGCGGGGAGGGGAATGAGCAGTTCTTC | CASSQGTSGEGNEQFF
. | . | TRBJ1-1 | TRBV18 | TGTGCCAGCTCACCTGGTGTAGGACTCACTGAAGCTTTCTTT | CASSPGVGLTEAFF
TRBD1 | few | TRBJ2-1 | TRBV23-1 | TGCGCCAGCAGTCAGGACAGGCTATACAATGAGCAGTTCTTC | CASSQDRLYNEQFF
. | . | TRBJ2-1 | TRBV4-3 | TGCGCCAGCAGCCAGGCCGGGACTTCTGACAATGAGCAGTTCTTC | CASSQAGTSDNEQFF
. | once | TRBJ1-1 | TRBV5-1 | TGCGCCAGCAGCTTGAATCAGGGATTCACTGAAGCTTTCTTT | CASSLNQGFTEAFF
. | . | TRBJ2-1 | TRBV2 | TGTGCCAGCAATGGCCCGTACAATGAGCAGTTCTTC | CASNGPYNEQFF
. | . | TRBJ2-5 | TRBV9 | TGTGCCAGCAGCCAGACCCCGACAGGACAAGAGACCCAGTACTTC | CASSQTPTGQETQYF
TRBD2 | once | TRBJ2-7 | TRBV4-2 | TGTGCCAGCAGCCAAGAAGGTGGACTAGCGGGAGGGTTGCAGTACTTC | CASSQEGGLAGGLQYF
. | . | TRBJ1-2 | TRBV6-5 | TGTGCCAGCACCACCCAGGCAGGTTTTAACTATGGCTACACCTTC | CASTTQAGFNYGYTF
. | . | TRBJ1-6 | TRBV4-3 | TGCGCCAGCAGCCAACGGCTAGCGGGCAATAATTCACCCCTCCACTTT | CASSQRLAGNNSPLHF
. | . | TRBJ2-5 | TRBV7-2 | TGTGCCAGCAGCTTAGCATGGGGGCTTGGGGAGACCCAGTACTTC | CASSLAWGLGETQYF
TRBD2 | . | TRBJ2-3 | TRBV5-1 | TGCGCCAGCAGCTTCGGGGTAGCGGGGACCTCCACAGATACGCAGTATTTT | CASSFGVAGTSTDTQYF
TRBD1 | few | TRBJ2-3 | TRBV7-9 | TGTGCCAGCAGCCCCCAGGGGGTTCTGTCGGATACGCAGTATTTT | CASSPQGVLSDTQYF
. | once | TRBJ1-1 | TRBV29-1 | TGCAGCTCCTCCGGACACCTGAACACTGAAGCTTTCTTT | CSSSGHLNTEAFF
. | . | TRBJ1-3 | TRBV18 | TGTGCCAGCTCACCACGGTCAGGGGAAGGAAACACCATATATTTT | CASSPRSGEGNTIYF
. | . | TRBJ1-1 | TRBV9 | TGTGCCAGCAGCCCCCGGGACACAGGAACTGAAGCTTTCTTT | CASSPRDTGTEAFF
TRBD2 | . | TRBJ2-2 | TRBV7-9 | TGTGCCATCGCTAGCGGGGGGAACACCGGGGAGCTGTTTTTT | CAIASGGNTGELFF
. | . | TRBJ2-7 | TRBV7-2 | TGTGCCAGCAGCTTGGGGGGGCACGACGAGCAGTACTTC | CASSLGGHDEQYF
TRBD2 | . | TRBJ2-5 | TRBV20-1 | TGCAGTGCGGGGCGGGAGAAGACCCAGTACTTC | CSAGREKTQYF
. | . | TRBJ2-3 | TRBV7-3 | TGTGCCAGCAGCTTAACGAGGGCGAGCGGCACAGATACGCAGTATTTT | CASSLTRASGTDTQYF
. | . | TRBJ2-1 | TRBV9 | TGTGCCAGCAGCGTAGTAGGAGTCTCCTACAATGAGCAGTTCTTC | CASSVVGVSYNEQFF
. | once | TRBJ2-5 | TRBV9 | TGTGCCAGCAGCGCTAGGCAGGGGAACGGGGAAGAGACCCAGTACTTC | CASSARQGNGEETQYF
. | . | TRBJ2-5 | TRBV3-1/TRBV3-2 | TGTGCCAGCAGCCAAGGCCGTAGTCGGGGGACCCAGTACTTC | CASSQGRSRGTQYF
TRBD2 | . | TRBJ2-7 | TRBV29-1 | TGCAGCGTTGGGTCCGGGAGGTACGAGCAGTACTTC | CSVGSGRYEQYF
TRBD2 | . | TRBJ2-5 | TRBV18 | TGTGCCAGCTCTCCTCCACGGACTAGCGGGAGTGTGGGAGAGACCCAGTACTTC | CASSPPRTSGSVGETQYF
. | . | TRBJ2-1 | TRBV4-2 | TGTGCCAGCGGAGATGGCGCGTACAATGAGCAGTTCTTC | CASGDGAYNEQFF
TRBD1 | . | TRBJ1-2 | TRBV3-1/TRBV3-2 | TGTGCCAGCAGCCAATTCCAGGGGGCAGGCTATGGCTACACCTTC | CASSQFQGAGYGYTF
. | once | TRBJ2-7 | TRBV24-1 | TGTGCCACCAGTGACTGGGACACCCACGAGCAGTACTTC | CATSDWDTHEQYF
. | . | TRBJ2-7 | TRBV7-9 | TGTGCCAGCAGCTCGGGACTCTACGAGCAGTACTTC | CASSSGLYEQYF
. | . | TRBJ2-3 | TRBV19 | TGTGCCAGTAGTATGCCCGACAGGGAGGGCACAGATACGCAGTATTTT | CASSMPDREGTDTQYF
TRBD1 | few | TRBJ2-7 | TRBV7-9 | TGTGCCAGCAGCTCTGGGACAGGGGGGGCCTACGAGCAGTACTTC | CASSSGTGGAYEQYF
. | . | TRBJ1-6 | TRBV28 | TGTGCCAGCAGTTTGGGGGGTAGTGTTTCACCCCTCCACTTT | CASSLGGSVSPLHF
TRBD2 | . | TRBJ2-2 | TRBV5-4 | TGTGCCAGCAGCTTAGGAGCGGGAGGGCCACCCGGGGAGCTGTTTTTT | CASSLGAGGPPGELFF
. | . | TRBJ2-3 | TRBV28 | TGTGCCAGCAGGGAGGCAGTGAAAACAGATACGCAGTATTTT | CASREAVKTDTQYF
. | few | TRBJ1-3 | TRBV10-3 | TGTGCCATCAGTGACCGGGACACTGGAAACACCATATATTTT | CAISDRDTGNTIYF
TRBD1 | . | TRBJ1-5 | TRBV24-1 | TGTGCCACCAGTTCTACCCCGGGACAGGGCAATCAGCCCCAGCATTTT | CATSSTPGQGNQPQHF
. | . | TRBJ2-3 | TRBV4-1 | TGCGCCAGCAGCGAGAGGCCCTGGGCAGATACGCAGTATTTT | CASSERPWADTQYF
. | . | TRBJ2-6 | TRBV6-1 | TGTGCCAGCAGTGACACCGACGGACTTGGGGCCAACGTCCTGACTTTC | CASSDTDGLGANVLTF
. | . | TRBJ2-7 | TRBV11-3 | TGTGCCAGCAGCTTGGAGGCGGGACCCTCCTACGAGCAGTACTTC | CASSLEAGPSYEQYF
. | once | TRBJ1-1 | TRBV4-3 | TGCGCCAGCAGCCAGACCCGTGGGGGCGCAGAAGCTTTCTTT | CASSQTRGGAEAFF
. | . | TRBJ1-1 | TRBV7-8 | TGTGCCAGCAGCTCCAGGATCATGAACACTGAAGCTTTCTTT | CASSSRIMNTEAFF
TRBD2 | . | TRBJ2-7 | TRBV9 | TGTGCCAGCAGTAGAGCGGGAGGGGCCTACGAGCAGTACTTC | CASSRAGGAYEQYF
TRBD1 | . | TRBJ1-6 | TRBV27 | TGTGCCAGCAGGGAGGGGACAGCAAATTCACCCCTCCACTTT | CASREGTANSPLHF
. | . | TRBJ2-4 | TRBV19 | TGTGCCAGTGCTGACAGCAGACTAGCCAAAAACATTCAGTACTTC | CASADSRLAKNIQYF
. | . | TRBJ2-4 | TRBV30 | TGTGCCTGGAGTGTACCGAGGACGGGGGCCAAAAACATTCAGTACTTC | CAWSVPRTGAKNIQYF
TRBD1 | . | TRBJ2-7 | TRBV29-1 | TGCAGCGGACGCGGGGGGACAGGGGGCCACGAGCAGTACTTC | CSGRGGTGGHEQYF
TRBD2 | . | TRBJ2-1 | TRBV7-6 | TGTGCCAGCAGCTCGGGACTAGCGGGAGTTGAGCAGTTCTTC | CASSSGLAGVEQFF
. | . | TRBJ2-7 | TRBV9 | TGTGCCAGCAGCGTAGCTTTTAGCGAAGCCTACGAGCAGTACTTC | CASSVAFSEAYEQYF
. | . | TRBJ2-5 | TRBV24-1 | TGTGCCACCAGTGCCTCCCGGGGGGCAGGGTGGGACCAAGAGACCCAGTACTTC | CATSASRGAGWDQETQYF
. | . | TRBJ1-2 | TRBV6-5 | TGTGCCAGCAGTTACGCGACAGGTGATAACTATGGCTACACCTTC | CASSYATGDNYGYTF
. | . | TRBJ1-3 | TRBV15 | TGTGCCACCAGCAGAACACAGGGCGCCGGAAACACCATATATTTT | CATSRTQGAGNTIYF
TRBD2 | . | TRBJ2-3 | TRBV29-1 | TGCAGCGCCCGGACTAGCGGGATTGCGCAGTATTTT | CSARTSGIAQYF
. | once | TRBJ2-7 | TRBV4-3 | TGCGCCAGCAGCCACCAGGCAGGGACCTACGAGCAGTACTTC | CASSHQAGTYEQYF
. | . | TRBJ1-2 | TRBV5-4 | TGTGCCAGCAGCTTGGAGGCAGGGTTCTATGGCTACACCTTC | CASSLEAGFYGYTF
. | few | TRBJ2-2 | TRBV9 | TGTGCCAGCAGCGTAGTCGGGACGAACACCGGGGAGCTGTTTTTT | CASSVVGTNTGELFF
TRBD2 | . | TRBJ2-3 | TRBV7-8 | TGTGCCAGCAGCCACAAGTGGCGGGAGATTTGGACAGATACGCAGTATTTT | CASSHKWREIWTDTQYF
. | . | TRBJ2-4 | TRBV7-6 | TGTGCCAGCAGCCCCGCGGTAGGAAACATTCAGTACTTC | CASSPAVGNIQYF
TRBD2 | . | TRBJ2-5 | TRBV29-1 | TGCAGCGCTTGGACTAGCGGAAAAGAGACCCAGTACTTC | CSAWTSGKETQYF
TRBD1 | . | TRBJ2-2 | TRBV19 | TGTGCCAGTAGTACCCCCGGGACAGCTAACACCGGGGAGCTGTTTTTT | CASSTPGTANTGELFF